The source of this T cell receptor beta chain is a study of T cell responses to AZD1222 COVID-19 vaccine. CDR1 LNHDA and CDR2 SQIVND come from the germline V gene (reference sequence). Trimming removed 7 bases from V and 3 bases from J; junction bases left unmatched: 6. This CDR3 is 13 amino acids long. Whole-study findings and limits: After two AZD1222 doses, spike-specific TCR breadth and depth rose versus day 0.

Generated by immunoSEQ multiplex PCR, the TCRdb table keeps only in-frame clones and is missing some. This sample has 75,000 to 100,000 clones; about 90% occur once, and the top ten carry 20% to 30%. In the case of this clone: The antigen is unknown.

V and J are TRBV19 and TRBJ2-7; TRBD1 aligns across 7 bases. The clonotype comes from an adult in good health. The starting material was peripheral blood, obtained on day 0 of AZD1222 vaccination. The CDR3 nucleotides are TGTGCCAGTACCGGGACAGAGAGCTACGAGCAGTACTTC. Translation: CASTGTESYEQYF.